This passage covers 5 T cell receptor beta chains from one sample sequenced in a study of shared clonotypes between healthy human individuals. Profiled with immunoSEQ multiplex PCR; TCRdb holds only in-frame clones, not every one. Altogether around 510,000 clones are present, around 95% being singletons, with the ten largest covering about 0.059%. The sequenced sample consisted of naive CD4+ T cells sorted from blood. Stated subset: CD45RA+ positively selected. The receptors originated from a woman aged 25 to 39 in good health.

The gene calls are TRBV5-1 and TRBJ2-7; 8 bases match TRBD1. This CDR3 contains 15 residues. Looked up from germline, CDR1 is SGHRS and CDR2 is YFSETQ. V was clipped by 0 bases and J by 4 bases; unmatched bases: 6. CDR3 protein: CASSLVSGDRYEQYF. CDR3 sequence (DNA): TGCGCCAGCAGCTTGGTTTCCGGGGACAGGTACGAGCAGTACTTC.

The CDR3 sequence is CASIGGEETNYGYTF. CDR3 sequence (DNA): TGTGCCAGCATCGGCGGCGAGGAGACTAACTATGGCTACACCTTC. This chain links TRBV28 with TRBJ1-2; D is unresolved. Trimming removed 7 bases at V and 0 bases at J, with 15 bases between. Germline V gives CDR1 MDHEN, CDR2 SYDVKM. The CDR3 covers 15 residues.

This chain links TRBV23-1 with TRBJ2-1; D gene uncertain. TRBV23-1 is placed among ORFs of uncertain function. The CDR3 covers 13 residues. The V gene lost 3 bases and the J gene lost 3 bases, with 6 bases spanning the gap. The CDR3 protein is CASSHGVYNEQFF. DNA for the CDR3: TGCGCCAGCAGTCATGGGGTCTACAATGAGCAGTTCTTC.

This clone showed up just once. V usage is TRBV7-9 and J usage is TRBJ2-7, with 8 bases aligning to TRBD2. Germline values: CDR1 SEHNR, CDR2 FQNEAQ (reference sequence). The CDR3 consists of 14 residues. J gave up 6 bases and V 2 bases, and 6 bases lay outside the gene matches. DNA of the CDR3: TGTGCCAGCAGCTTAACGGGAGGGCCGGGCGAGCAGTACTTC. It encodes CASSLTGGPGEQYF.

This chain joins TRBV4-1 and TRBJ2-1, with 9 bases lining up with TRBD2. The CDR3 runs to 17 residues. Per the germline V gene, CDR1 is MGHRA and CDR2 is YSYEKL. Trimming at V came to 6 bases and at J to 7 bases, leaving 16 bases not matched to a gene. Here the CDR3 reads CASSGTSISQEGNEQFF. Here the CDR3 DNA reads TGCGCCAGCAGTGGGACTAGCATCTCTCAGGAGGGAAATGAGCAGTTCTTC.